Below are 2 T cell receptor beta chains sequenced from a single sample in a study of blood T cell repertoires in COVID-19. Repertoires were generated with immunoSEQ multiplex PCR, while TCRdb's copy carries only in-frame clones and drops some. Among some 96,000 clones listed, 85% to 90% were seen once. The sequenced sample was peripheral blood. These receptors all stem from a human donor in a cohort sampled during active COVID-19.

The gene calls are TRBV10-3 and TRBJ2-3; D possibly corresponds to TRBD2 (6 bases). This CDR3 is 13 amino acids long. The V gene's germline CDR1 is ENHRY and CDR2 SYGVKD. Trimming stripped 4 bases from V and 5 bases from J, with 10 bases between. CDR3 DNA: TGTGCCATCAGTGTTTTGGGGGGAGATACGCAGTATTTT. It is translated as CAISVLGGDTQYF.

A few counts support this clone. The chain combines TRBV20-1 with TRBJ1-2; D not resolved. CDR1 DFQATT and CDR2 SNEGSKA come from the germline V gene (reference sequence). Trimming took off 3 bases at V and 4 bases at J, with 12 bases between the two ends. This CDR3 contains 13 residues. The CDR3 sequence: CSASTWATYGYTF. In nucleotides, the CDR3 is TGCAGTGCTAGTACCTGGGCTACCTATGGCTACACCTTC.